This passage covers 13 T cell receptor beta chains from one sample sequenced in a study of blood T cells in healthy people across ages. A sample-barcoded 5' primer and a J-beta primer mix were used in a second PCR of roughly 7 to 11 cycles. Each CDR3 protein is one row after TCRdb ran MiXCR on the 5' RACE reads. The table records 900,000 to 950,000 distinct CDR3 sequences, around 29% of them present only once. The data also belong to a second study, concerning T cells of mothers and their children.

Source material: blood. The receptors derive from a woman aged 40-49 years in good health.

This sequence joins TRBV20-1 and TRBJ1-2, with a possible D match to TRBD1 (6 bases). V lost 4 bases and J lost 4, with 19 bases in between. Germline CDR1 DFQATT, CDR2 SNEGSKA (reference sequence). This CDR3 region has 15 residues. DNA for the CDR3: TGCAGTGCTACGCTTTACACCAGGGGAACCTATGGCTACACCTTC. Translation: CSATLYTRGTYGYTF.

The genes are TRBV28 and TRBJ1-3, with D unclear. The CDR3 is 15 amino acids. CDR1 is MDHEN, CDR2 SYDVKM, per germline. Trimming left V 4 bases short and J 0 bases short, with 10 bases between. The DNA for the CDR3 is TGTGCCAGCAGTTACAGATTGGGCTCTGGAAACACCATATATTTT. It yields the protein CASSYRLGSGNTIYF.

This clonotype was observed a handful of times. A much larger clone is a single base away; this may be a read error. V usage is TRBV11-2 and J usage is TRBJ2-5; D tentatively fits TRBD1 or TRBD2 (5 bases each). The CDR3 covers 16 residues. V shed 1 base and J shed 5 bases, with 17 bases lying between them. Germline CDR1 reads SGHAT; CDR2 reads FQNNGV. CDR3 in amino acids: CASSLASGAGWETQYF. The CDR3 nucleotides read TGTGCCAGCAGCTTAGCGTCCGGGGCAGGGTGGGAGACCCAGTACTTC.

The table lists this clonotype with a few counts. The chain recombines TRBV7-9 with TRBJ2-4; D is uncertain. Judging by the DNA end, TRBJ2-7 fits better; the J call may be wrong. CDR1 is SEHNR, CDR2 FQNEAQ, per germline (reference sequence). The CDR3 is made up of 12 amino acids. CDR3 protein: CASSLDPGEQYF. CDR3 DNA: TGTGCCAGCAGCTTAGACCCAGGCGAGCAGTACTTC.

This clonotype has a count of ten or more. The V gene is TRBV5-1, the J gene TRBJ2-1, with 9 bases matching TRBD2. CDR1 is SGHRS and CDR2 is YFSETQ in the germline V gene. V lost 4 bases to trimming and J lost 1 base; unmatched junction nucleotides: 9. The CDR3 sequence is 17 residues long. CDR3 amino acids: CASSPRREGGSYNEQFF. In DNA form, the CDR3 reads TGCGCCAGCAGCCCTCGGCGGGAGGGAGGGTCCTACAATGAGCAGTTCTTC.

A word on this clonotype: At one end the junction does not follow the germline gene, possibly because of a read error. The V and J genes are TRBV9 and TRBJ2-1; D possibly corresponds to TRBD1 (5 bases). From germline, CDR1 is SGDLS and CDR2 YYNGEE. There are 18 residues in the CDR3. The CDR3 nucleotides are TGTGCCAGCAGCGTAGGCCCGACGAGACAGATCCTTTACAAGGAGCAGTTCTTC. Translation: CASSVGPTRQILYKEQFF. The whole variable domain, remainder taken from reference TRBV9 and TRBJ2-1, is DSGVTQTPKHLITATGQRVTLRCSPRSGDLSVYWYQQSLDQGLQFLIQYYNGEERAKGNILERFSAQQFPDLHSELNLSSLELGDSALYFCASSVGPTRQILYKEQFFGPGTRLTVL.

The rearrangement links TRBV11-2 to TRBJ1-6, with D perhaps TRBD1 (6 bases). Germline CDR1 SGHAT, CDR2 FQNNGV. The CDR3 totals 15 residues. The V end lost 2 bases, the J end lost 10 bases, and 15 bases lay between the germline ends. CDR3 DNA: TGTGCCAGCAGCTTATTTACAGGGCAAGGGTCACCCCTCCACTTT. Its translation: CASSLFTGQGSPLHF.

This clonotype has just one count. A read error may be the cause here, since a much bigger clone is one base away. The DNA of the CDR3 is TGCGTCAGCAGCGCCACGGGGGGCTCCTACGAGCAGTACTTC. This gives the protein CVSSATGGSYEQYF. The rearrangement uses TRBV5-1 and TRBJ2-7; 7 bases are a match to TRBD2. CDR3 length equals 14 residues. The V gene's germline CDR1 is SGHRS and CDR2 YFSETQ.

The CDR3 spells CSAPRPQGSYEQYF. In nucleotides, the CDR3 is TGCAGTGCCCCGAGGCCACAGGGCTCCTACGAGCAGTACTTC. V is TRBV20-1 and J is TRBJ2-7, with TRBD1 as a possible D gene (6 bases). Germline lookup yields CDR1 DFQATT and CDR2 SNEGSKA (reference sequence). Trimming cost V 6 bases and J 0 bases, with 15 bases left between them. The CDR3 runs to 14 residues.

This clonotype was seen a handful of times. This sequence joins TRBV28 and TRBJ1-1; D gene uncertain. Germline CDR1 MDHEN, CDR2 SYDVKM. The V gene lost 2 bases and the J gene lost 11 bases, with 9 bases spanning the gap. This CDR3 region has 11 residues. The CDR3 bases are TGTGCCAGCAGTTTAGGTCATCGGGCTTTCTTT. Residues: CASSLGHRAFF.

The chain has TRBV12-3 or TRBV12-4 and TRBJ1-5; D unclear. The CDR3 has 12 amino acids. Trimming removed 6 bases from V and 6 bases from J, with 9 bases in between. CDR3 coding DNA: TGTGCCAGCAGCCTTGACGCTCAGCCCCAGCATTTT. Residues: CASSLDAQPQHF.

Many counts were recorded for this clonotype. The DNA for the CDR3 is TGCAGTGCTACTATAGGGACATCCTACGAGCAGTACTTC. It translates to CSATIGTSYEQYF. V is TRBV20-1 and J is TRBJ2-7, with D perhaps matching TRBD1 (6 bases). CDR1 DFQATT and CDR2 SNEGSKA come from the germline V gene (reference sequence). V was shortened by 4 bases and J by 1 base, with 11 bases between the two germline ends. This CDR3 has 13 residues.

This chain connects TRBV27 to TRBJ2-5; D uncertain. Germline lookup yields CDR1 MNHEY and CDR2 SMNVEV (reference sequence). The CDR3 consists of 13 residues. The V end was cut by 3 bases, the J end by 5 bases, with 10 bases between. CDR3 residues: CASSFGSPETQYF. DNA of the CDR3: TGTGCCAGCAGTTTCGGTTCCCCTGAGACCCAGTACTTC.